Here is one T cell receptor (beta chain) with its context. No antigen is known for it. Stem cell-like memory, regulatory, central memory and naive CD4+ cells were sorted via CD45RO/CCR7/CD25/CD127/CD95/CD27. Per germline, CDR1 MGHDK and CDR2 SYGVNS. The V end was cut by 4 bases, the J end by 5 bases, with 15 bases between. The CDR3 extends over 16 amino acids. Reverse transcription of all isolated RNA meant that expressed TCRB transcripts were sequenced. Measured with immunoSEQ multiplex PCR; TCRdb has only the in-frame clones, and not every one. This table has around 260,000 clones, about 20% appearing once. This sample is part of a study of beta chain features in type 1 diabetes. General observations from the study: Type 1 diabetes patients had fewer VDJ junction insertions and more deletions. TCRB repertoires of naive, central memory and Treg cells appeared more similar among patients than among healthy donors. TCRB CDR3s from Type 1 diabetes patients were moderately but significantly shorter in all four CD4+ subsets.

This chain connects TRBV25-1 to TRBJ1-6; TRBD1 is a possible D gene (5 bases). The receptor was isolated from a middle-aged woman with type 1 diabetes. What was sequenced was naive CD4+ T cells from blood. This chain's CDR3 is CASSVQGPDNNSPLHF. The CDR3 bases are TGTGCCAGCAGTGTGCAGGGCCCTGACAATAATTCACCCCTCCACTTT.